These T cell receptor beta chains were read from a single sample in a study of cytomegalovirus exposure and HLA in healthy donors. Produced via immunoSEQ multiplex PCR; TCRdb's table is partial and in-frame only. The data contain 150,000 or so clones, about 80% of them singletons. The sequenced sample consisted of PBMCs. The receptors were sampled from a woman between 40 and 50 years old in good health and CMV-seronegative. Both conserved end residues are trimmed from each CDR3.

j_call	v_call	cdr3_aa
TRBJ1-2	TRBV7-9	ASSTPDGGYT
TRBJ2-5	TRBV28	ASRLSSGTGEETQY
TRBJ1-3	TRBV30	AWSPGGARGNTIY
TRBJ2-5	TRBV2	ASRGQGARETQY
TRBJ1-4	TRBV5-3	ARSSNSSSNEKLF
TRBJ2-6	TRBV6-1	ASSRGGGANVLT
TRBJ2-7	TRBV4-1	ASSQDPAGLGEQY
TRBJ1-1	TRBV28	ASRSPTRDSQRIGPEAF
TRBJ1-4	TRBV27	ASSPFVTGHLNEKLF
TRBJ1-4	TRBV11-3	ASALGQGPTTNEKLF